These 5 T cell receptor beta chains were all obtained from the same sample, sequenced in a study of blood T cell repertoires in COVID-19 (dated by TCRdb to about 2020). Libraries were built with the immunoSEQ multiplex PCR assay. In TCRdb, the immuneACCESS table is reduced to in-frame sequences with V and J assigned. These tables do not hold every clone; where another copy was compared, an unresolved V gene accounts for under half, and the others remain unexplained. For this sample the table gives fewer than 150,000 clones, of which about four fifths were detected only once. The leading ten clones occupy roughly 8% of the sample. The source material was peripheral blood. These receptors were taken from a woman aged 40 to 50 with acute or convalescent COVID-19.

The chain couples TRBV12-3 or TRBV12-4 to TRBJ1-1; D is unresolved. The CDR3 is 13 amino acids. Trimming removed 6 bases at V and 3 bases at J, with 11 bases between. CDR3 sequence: CASRPRRDTEAFF. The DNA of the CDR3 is TGTGCCAGCAGGCCGAGGAGGGACACTGAAGCTTTCTTT.

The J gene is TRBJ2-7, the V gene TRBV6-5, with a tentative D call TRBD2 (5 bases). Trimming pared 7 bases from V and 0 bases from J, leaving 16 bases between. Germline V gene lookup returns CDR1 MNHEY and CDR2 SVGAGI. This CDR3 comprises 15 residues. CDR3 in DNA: TGTGCCAGCACCGTCTGGAGCGGCAACTCCTACGAGCAGTACTTC. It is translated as CASTVWSGNSYEQYF.

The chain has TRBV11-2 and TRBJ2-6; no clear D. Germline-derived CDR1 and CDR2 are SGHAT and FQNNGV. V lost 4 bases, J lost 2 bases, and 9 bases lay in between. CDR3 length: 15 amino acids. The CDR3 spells CASSSRLTGANVLTF. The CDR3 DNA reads TGTGCCAGCAGCTCCAGGCTAACTGGGGCCAACGTCCTGACTTTC.

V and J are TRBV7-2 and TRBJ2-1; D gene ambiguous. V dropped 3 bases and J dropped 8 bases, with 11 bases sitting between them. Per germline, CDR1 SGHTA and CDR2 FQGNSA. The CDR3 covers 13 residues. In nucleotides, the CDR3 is TGTGCCAGCAGCTTGCAGACTTGGGATGAGCAGTTCTTC. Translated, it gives CASSLQTWDEQFF.

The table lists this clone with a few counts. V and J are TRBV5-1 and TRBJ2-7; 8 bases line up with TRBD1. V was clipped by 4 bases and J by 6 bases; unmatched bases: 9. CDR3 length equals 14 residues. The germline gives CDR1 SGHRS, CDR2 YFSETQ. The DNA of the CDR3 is TGCGCCAGCAGCGCGGGACAGGCAGGTGGCGAGCAGTACTTC. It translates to CASSAGQAGGEQYF.